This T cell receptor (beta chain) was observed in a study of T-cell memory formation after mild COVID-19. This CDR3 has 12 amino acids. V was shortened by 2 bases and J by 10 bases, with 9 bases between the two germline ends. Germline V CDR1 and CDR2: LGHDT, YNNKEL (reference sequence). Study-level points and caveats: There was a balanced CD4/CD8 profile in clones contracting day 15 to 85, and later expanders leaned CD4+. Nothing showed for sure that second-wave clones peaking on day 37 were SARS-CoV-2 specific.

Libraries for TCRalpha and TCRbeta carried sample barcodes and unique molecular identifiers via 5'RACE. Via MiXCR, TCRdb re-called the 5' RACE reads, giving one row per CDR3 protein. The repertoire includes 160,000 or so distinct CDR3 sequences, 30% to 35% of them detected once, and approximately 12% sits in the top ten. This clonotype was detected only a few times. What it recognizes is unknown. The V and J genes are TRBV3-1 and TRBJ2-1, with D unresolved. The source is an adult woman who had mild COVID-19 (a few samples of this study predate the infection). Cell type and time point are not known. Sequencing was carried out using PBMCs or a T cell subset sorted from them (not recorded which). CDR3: CASSQSLDEQFF. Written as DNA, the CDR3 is TGTGCCAGCAGCCAAAGTCTGGACGAGCAGTTCTTC.